Sequencing of this T cell receptor beta chain was carried out in a study of cytomegalovirus exposure and HLA in healthy donors (dated by TCRdb to the late 2010s). With regard to the full study: An earlier analysis of about 560 of the donors reported approximately 280 Gb of sequence data and around 120 million unique TCR beta sequences obtained from around 190 million T cells. To decide whether each TCR beta V gene segment behaved as functional or pseudogenic, an earlier analysis of nearly 600 of the donors relied on high-throughput TCR beta sequencing. Across under 500 genotyped donors of the cohort, an average of roughly 250,000 unique TCR beta nucleotide sequences per donor were sequenced, and approximately 19% of those sequences were non-productive. Roughly 300 gigabases of sequencing data and 70 million to 85 million unique TCR sequences were included in an early release covering around 600 HLA-typed donors. Typing coverage varied by locus: roughly 620-640 donors for A, B, C, DRB1 and DQB1; roughly 520 for DQA1; more than 600 for DPA1; roughly 450 for DPB1. Donor age, sex, ethnicity and CMV serostatus were collected together with the repertoire data. HLA typing included class I and class II loci at four-digit resolution. High-throughput TCR immunosequencing, statistical association of individual TCRs with disease status, and machine learning were combined to predict cytomegalovirus infection status. To study patterns of TCR occurrence, a later analysis re-analyzed previously published TCR beta repertoires from more than 550 donors and added high-resolution HLA genotyping. Every repertoire in the discovery cohort had been generated on one and the same sequencing platform. The study aimed to test whether cataloging public T cell receptors could reveal signatures of past pathogen exposure. The later analysis used no new phenotypic data to find candidate immune exposures, relying instead on TCR beta sequences and their occurrence across donors. Roughly 5 DR-DQ haplotypes were handled as single units for association and clustering, since linkage in the cohort was strong. Along with the approximately 650-subject first cohort, a separate validation cohort of over a hundred different subjects was used. The T cell repertoires of some 670 subjects were profiled by immunosequencing and related to cytomegalovirus serostatus. Of the approximately 400 genotyped donors, 81% fell in the genetic ancestry cluster associated with self-reported Caucasian donors. Genome-wide SNP genotypes for about 65% of the roughly 670 donors were used in a later genetic analysis, which treated that subset as a discovery cohort. What the study reported, not specific to this receptor: Three of the identified cytomegalovirus-associated TCR beta chains were confirmed in vitro to be specific for cytomegalovirus antigens. Strong co-occurrence of HLA alleles, especially DR and DQ, made assigning TCR associations to individual alleles difficult. Some IMGT-functional V segments, including TRBV6-2 and TRBV6-3, could not be told apart with the 87-base-pair reads, so those segments were excluded. The cohort was sequenced for TCR beta chains only, and without alpha or paired-chain data the features that could be detected were limited. A later analysis reported that several top co-occurrence clusters appeared linked to parvovirus B19, influenza, CMV and Epstein-Barr virus. A later analysis found that HLA-associated TCR beta chains were more clonally expanded and had lower generation probabilities than equally common non-associated chains. In both the original and validation cohorts, the classifier was reported to diagnose cytomegalovirus status with high specificity and sensitivity. Most TCR sequences were observed very rarely across donors, whereas some public TCRs were present in many individuals. Presence/absence analyses assumed roughly uniform sequencing depth across donors, an assumption that may not hold. Correlated functional status among segregating V segments might reflect linkage disequilibrium, but an unknown experimental factor could not be ruled out. The study gave a list of 150 to 200 TCR beta chains associated with cytomegalovirus. Because HLA typing was missing for some donors at each locus, association tests included only the typed subset. A later analysis associated about 17,000 TCR beta sequences with specific HLA alleles at a false discovery rate of 0.05. A later analysis found that TCR association rates varied across HLA loci, with DRB1 alleles showing the most associated TCRs and HLA-C alleles the fewest. According to the authors, the approach could potentially be generalized to other disease states and immunological phenotypes. According to a later analysis, most CMV-associated TCR beta chains appeared to be HLA-restricted, and the HLA associations seemed to be driven largely by CMV exposure. CMV serostatus was the only immune exposure information available for the cohort. In an earlier analysis of fewer than 750 of the donors, most TCR beta V segments were observed in productive rearrangements about 90% or about 30% of the time, broadly matching IMGT annotations. Because counts were too low, seventeen rarely observed V segments, including chromosome 9 orphons, were excluded from the earlier analysis of roughly 580 of the donors. A further reported finding was that TCR beta sequences accurately predicted the HLA-A and HLA-B alleles for most subjects in the first cohort. A cluster of highly shared sequence variants was judged likely to be a technical artifact of the sequencing pipeline. According to a later genetic analysis, donors in an Asian-associated ancestry cluster had fewer N-insertions in productive TCRs than the approximately 700-donor mean. In a later genetic analysis, a missense DCLRE1C variant was associated with V-gene and J-gene trimming of TCR beta chains, and the association was replicated in an independent cohort.

Receptor libraries were prepared by the immunoSEQ multiplex PCR assay. A mixture of 60 forward primers for TCR Vbeta segments and 13 reverse primers for TCR Jbeta segments was used in the multiplex PCR. Amplification of the CDR3 region of rearranged TCR beta genes was performed with a multiplex PCR assay on genomic DNA. The Illumina HiSeq System was used to sequence the amplified TCR beta libraries as 87-base-pair reads. The authors' analysis ran thus. A later analysis tallied roughly 80 million unique TCR beta chains across the 666 repertoires, and approximately 12 million of those chains were shared by two or more donors. Raw reads were error-corrected and collapsed into unique sequences with a nearest-neighbor algorithm that merged closely related sequences to remove PCR and sequencing errors. V, D and J gene segments were assigned by aligning CDR3 sequences to IMGT reference sequences. For a sequence to be retained, a match of at least six nucleotides to both a V gene segment and a J gene segment was required. Rearrangements were classified as productive when the CDR3 lacked stop codons and remained in frame with V and J, and all other rearrangements were classified as non-productive. CDR3 was defined according to IMGT convention as the region running from the second conserved V-encoded cysteine to the conserved J-encoded phenylalanine. The earlier analysis of 450 to 750 of the donors excluded any sequence lacking an unambiguous match to a single V gene segment. An earlier analysis of 450 to 650 of the donors called V segments functional above 56.7% productive rearrangements and segregating when the between-donor standard deviation exceeded 5%. A statistical classification framework was built to diagnose cytomegalovirus status from the catalog of TCR beta chain sequences. A later analysis assigned V and J genes by comparing TCR nucleotide sequences with IMGT/GENE-DB human TR gene sequences. In a later analysis, CDR3 sequences and most-parsimonious VDJ recombination scenarios were assigned using the TCRdist pipeline. A later analysis defined each TCR beta chain by its CDR3 amino acid sequence plus V-gene family, and excluded reads lacking a unique V-gene family. As a way to deal with suspected cross-contamination and a sequencing artifact, a later analysis dropped roughly 620 nucleotide sequences that were highly shared and had low generation probability. In a later analysis, a clonal expansion index for each public chain was calculated from normalized within-repertoire ranks of inferred template counts. A later analysis computed generation probabilities with a VDJ recombination model fitted to out-of-frame rearrangements, and checked the results against IGoR. A later analysis scored TCR-TCR, TCR-HLA and TCR-CMV co-occurrence with hypergeometric tests, applying a repertoire-size bias correction to TCR pairs. To estimate false discovery rates, a later analysis permuted the HLA or CMV assignments 20 times. A later analysis grouped co-occurring TCRs with DBSCAN, adding TCRdist sequence similarity when clustering within HLA-allele-positive subsets. For co-occurrence clustering, repertoires with fewer than 30,000 or more than 120,000 public chains were excluded, along with four or five repertoires with anomalous nucleotide sharing. This immuneACCESS table, as held by TCRdb, lists in-frame sequences with V and J called but not all clones. Of the missing ones, under half trace to an unresolved V gene in checked studies; the others have no known cause. The DNA was the basis for D and trimming; V, J and clone size are from that table. Within this sample are approximately 130,000 clones, with roughly 79% of them counted one time only. In total, the top ten clones hold approximately 3.1% of the sample.

As for this clone: Which antigen it targets is not known. No per-base quality is available; no much larger clone lies one base away.

The cohort consisted of approximately 690 healthy bone marrow donors. All cohort members were sampled while nominally healthy, although unrecorded immune exposures were likely present. The donor tested CMV seronegative and was one of the 352 seronegative cohort members. A peripheral blood sample was collected from each donor, and TCR beta sequencing was performed on peripheral blood mononuclear cells. The Qiagen DNeasy Blood Extraction Kit was used to extract genomic DNA from the blood cell samples. The germline V and J ends show losses of 7 bases and 9 bases respectively, and no gene match explains 21 bases of the junction. Looking up the germline V gene yields CDR1 SNHLY and CDR2 FYNNEI. Including cysteine and phenylalanine, the CDR3 has 17 amino acids. Only the CDR3 portion is preserved as DNA: 51 bases, with reading frame beginning at the first base.

The receptor chain draws on TRBV2 and TRBJ2-1; 7 nucleotides in the junction match TRBD2. Sequencing was done on a sample of PBMCs. This sequence was found in a man in his thirties or forties in good health and CMV-seronegative. Here the CDR3 is given as CASIGLAESHPPGEQFF. The DNA reads TGTGCCAGCATCGGCCTAGCGGAGTCACATCCTCCGGGTGAGCAGTTCTTC.